The present entry profiles one TCR beta chain with its context. This specimen comes from a study of cytomegalovirus exposure and HLA in healthy donors. The method was immunoSEQ multiplex PCR; TCRdb's version includes in-frame clones alone and lacks a portion of them. In the table there are 65,000 to 85,000 clones, roughly 95% of which are singletons. The CDR3 is made up of 21 amino acids. Sequencing was done on a sample of PBMCs. The chain uses TRBV21-1 and TRBJ2-1; the table's TRBD2 call for D was not verified on the DNA. TRBV21-1 is assigned pseudogene status. The sequence came from a woman aged 18-35 years in good health and CMV-seronegative. Here the CDR3 reads CASSKGPGSPRYGSSYNEQFF. For the CDR3, the DNA is TGTGCCAGCAGCAAAGGCCCCGGGTCCCCTCGCTACGGGAGCTCCTACAATGAGCAGTTCTTC.